This TCR beta chain originates from a study of beta chain features in type 1 diabetes. CDR3 length: 17 amino acids. V lost 3 bases to trimming and J lost 6 bases, with 24 bases between them. In germline, CDR1 is LGHNA, CDR2 YSLEER. CD4+ naive, central memory, regulatory and stem cell-like memory subsets were isolated by sorting on CD45RO/CCR7/CD25/CD127/CD95/CD27. Broader study findings: It was possible that PCR favored shorter templates, equally so in patients and controls.

Expressed TCRB transcripts were sequenced, since all the RNA that had been isolated was reverse transcribed. Sequencing used immunoSEQ multiplex PCR; TCRdb keeps in-frame clones, though not all of them. The data show 130,000 to 150,000 clones, about a tenth seen once. This clone was seen more than once but under ten times. Its specificity is unknown. This clonotype originated in a man younger than 35 in good health. Sequenced sample: central memory CD4+ T cells from blood. This sequence joins TRBV4-3 and TRBJ2-7; TRBD2 might be the D (6 bases). The CDR3 is CASSQNGGGVRTSEQYF. The CDR3 bases are TGCGCCAGCAGCCAGAACGGGGGAGGTGTCAGGACGTCCGAGCAGTACTTC.